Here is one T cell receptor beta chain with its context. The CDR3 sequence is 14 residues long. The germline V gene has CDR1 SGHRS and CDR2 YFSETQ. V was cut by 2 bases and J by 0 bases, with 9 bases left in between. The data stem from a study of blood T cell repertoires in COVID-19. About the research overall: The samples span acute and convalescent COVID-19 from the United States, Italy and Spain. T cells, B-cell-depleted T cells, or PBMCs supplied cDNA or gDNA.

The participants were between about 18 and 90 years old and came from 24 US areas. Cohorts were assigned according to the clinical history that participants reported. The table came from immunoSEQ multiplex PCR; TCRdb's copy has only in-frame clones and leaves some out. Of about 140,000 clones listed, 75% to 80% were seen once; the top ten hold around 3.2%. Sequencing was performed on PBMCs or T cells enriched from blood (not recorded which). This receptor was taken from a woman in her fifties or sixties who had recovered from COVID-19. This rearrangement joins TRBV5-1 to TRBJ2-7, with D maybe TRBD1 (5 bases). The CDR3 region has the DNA TGCGCCAGCAGCTTAACAGACAGCTCCTACGAGCAGTACTTC. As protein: CASSLTDSSYEQYF.